These 31 T cell receptor beta chains share one sample of origin, sequenced in a study of blood T cell repertoires in COVID-19. Sequenced by immunoSEQ multiplex PCR; TCRdb stores in-frame clones only, minus some. This sample has hundreds of thousands of clones; 70% to 90% occur once, and the top ten carry 7.8%. The sequencing sample was made of peripheral blood. These receptor sequences come from a woman in her fifties or sixties with COVID-19, enrolled during active disease.

This rearrangement joins TRBV5-6 to TRBJ1-3; D is possibly TRBD1 (6 bases). Germline V lookup: CDR1 SGHDT, CDR2 YYEEEE. V was clipped by 4 bases and J by 0 bases, with 11 bases between them. The CDR3 totals 15 residues. The CDR3: CASSDRQSSGNTIYF. CDR3 nucleotides: TGTGCCAGCAGCGACAGGCAGAGCTCTGGAAACACCATATATTTT.

The genes are TRBV3-1 (or the pseudogene TRBV3-2) and TRBJ1-5; D gene uncertain. Trimming removed 1 base at V and 3 bases at J, with 7 bases between. CDR3 length: 14 residues. CDR1 is LGHDT and CDR2 is YNNKEL in the germline V gene (reference sequence). In DNA form, the CDR3 reads TGTGCCAGCAGCCAAGGGAGAAACAATCAGCCCCAGCATTTT. Encoded protein: CASSQGRNNQPQHF.

CDR3 in DNA: TGTGCCAGCAGTTTCCGGGACAGGGGTGTCTTGTGGGAGCAGTACTTC. This codes for CASSFRDRGVLWEQYF. J is TRBJ2-7 and V is TRBV28; the match to TRBD1 covers 10 bases. The trim removed 3 bases at V and 7 bases at J, leaving 12 bases unmatched. The CDR3 is made up of 16 amino acids. CDR1 is MDHEN, CDR2 SYDVKM, per germline.

This clone appeared a single time. The chain is built from TRBV7-2 and TRBJ2-7; 9 bases are a match to TRBD2. The CDR3 sequence is 16 residues long. Germline lookup yields CDR1 SGHTA and CDR2 FQGNSA. J gave up 0 bases and V 1 base, and 4 bases lay outside the gene matches. CDR3 nucleotides: TGTGCCAGCAGCTTAGTTGTTAGCGGGGGCTCCTACGAGCAGTACTTC. It encodes CASSLVVSGGSYEQYF.

The chain links TRBV9 to TRBJ1-6; no clear D. Trimming removed 0 bases from V and 8 bases from J, with 6 bases in between. The CDR3 covers 13 residues. From germline, CDR1 is SGDLS and CDR2 YYNGEE. The CDR3 reads CASSVAGDSPLHF. In DNA form, the CDR3 reads TGTGCCAGCAGCGTAGCCGGGGATTCACCCCTCCACTTT.

The chain carries TRBV2 and TRBJ1-5; weak D call: TRBD1 (5 bases). With 4 bases removed from V and 3 bases from J, the gap between germline ends came to 10 bases. The CDR3 spans 14 residues. The germline V gene encodes CDR1 SNHLY and CDR2 FYNNEI. Here the CDR3 reads CASSVSGDNQPQHF. The CDR3 DNA reads TGTGCCAGCAGTGTCTCGGGGGACAATCAGCCCCAGCATTTT.

As to this clone: The same CDR3 also results from other DNA sequences found in this sample. The V call is TRBV11-2, the J call TRBJ1-2; a possible D gene is TRBD1 (6 bases). V was cut by 5 bases and J by 1 base, with 8 bases left in between. The length of the CDR3 is 13 residues. CDR1 is SGHAT, CDR2 FQNNGV, per germline. As DNA, the CDR3 is TGTGCCAGCAGCCCGGGACATAACTATGGCTACACCTTC. Protein sequence: CASSPGHNYGYTF.

CDR3 sequence: CASSAPGQGDGYTF. In DNA form, the CDR3 reads TGTGCCAGCAGCGCACCGGGACAGGGTGATGGCTACACCTTC. The chain uses TRBV13 and TRBJ1-2; 9 bases are shared with TRBD1. The CDR3 is made up of 14 amino acids. V dropped 5 bases and J dropped 6; count of bases not matched to a gene: 7. Germline CDR1 and CDR2: PRHDT and FYEKMQ (reference sequence).

V and J are TRBV6-5 and TRBJ1-3; 8 nucleotides match TRBD1. The V gene end was trimmed by 9 bases and the J gene end by 2 bases; junction bases not matched to a gene: 6. There are 14 residues in the CDR3. Looked up from germline, CDR1 is MNHEY and CDR2 is SVGAGI. In DNA form, the CDR3 reads TGTGCCAGTGTTACAGGGGGAACTGGAAACACCATATATTTT. Its translation is CASVTGGTGNTIYF.

The rearrangement joins TRBV4-1 to TRBJ1-1; the D is unclear. This CDR3 is built from 12 residues. V lost 1 base to trimming and J lost 7 bases, with 7 bases between them. Germline lookup yields CDR1 MGHRA and CDR2 YSYEKL. CDR3 nucleotide sequence: TGCGCCAGCAGCCAAGTCGGTGATGAAGCTTTCTTT. It translates to CASSQVGDEAFF.

The chain employs TRBV5-1 and TRBJ1-2; tentative D call: TRBD1 (6 bases). CDR1 and CDR2 from the germline V gene are SGHRS and YFSETQ. The CDR3 has 14 residues. V was trimmed by 2 bases and J by 4 bases, leaving 12 bases between them. In nucleotides, the CDR3 is TGCGCCAGCAGCTTTAGGTGGGGGCTCTATGGCTACACCTTC. Translated: CASSFRWGLYGYTF.

The rearrangement links TRBV10-3 to TRBJ2-7; D perhaps matches TRBD2 (5 bases). Trimming removed 6 bases at V and 2 bases at J, with 14 bases between. Germline V gene sequence: CDR1 ENHRY, CDR2 SYGVKD. This CDR3 comprises 14 residues. The CDR3 protein is CAIRGLSGPYEQYF. CDR3 nucleotide sequence: TGTGCCATCAGAGGTTTGAGCGGCCCCTACGAGCAGTACTTC.

This rearrangement joins TRBV29-1 to TRBJ2-6, with 7 nucleotides matching TRBD2. From germline, CDR1 is SQVTM and CDR2 ANQGSEA. The CDR3 has 14 residues. V shed 6 bases, J shed 2 bases, and the junction held 4 bases outside the gene matches. CDR3 amino acids: CSVGRSAGANVLTF. CDR3 sequence (DNA): TGCAGCGTCGGGAGGAGCGCTGGGGCCAACGTCCTGACTTTC.

Here the CDR3 reads CASSIGRWDTEAFF. The CDR3 bases are TGTGCCAGTAGTATTGGGAGATGGGACACTGAAGCTTTCTTT. The rearrangement uses TRBV19 and TRBJ1-1; D is ambiguous. Germline V gives CDR1 LNHDA, CDR2 SQIVND (reference sequence). Trimming shortened V by 3 bases and J by 3 bases, and 11 bases separated the two germline ends. The CDR3 totals 14 residues.

The gene calls are TRBV10-2 and TRBJ1-1; TRBD1 is a possible D gene (5 bases). Germline V lookup: CDR1 WSHSY, CDR2 SAAADI. The length of the CDR3 is 14 residues. The V end was cut by 4 bases, the J end by 2 bases, with 11 bases between. CDR3 nucleotide sequence: TGCGCCAGCAGTGTGCCAGGGATAAACACTGAAGCTTTCTTT. This encodes CASSVPGINTEAFF.

The gene calls are TRBV7-6 and TRBJ2-1; 11 nucleotides match TRBD2. Per the germline V gene, CDR1 is SGHVS and CDR2 is FNYEAQ. With 5 bases clipped from V and 2 bases from J, the junction kept 5 bases outside the gene matches. This CDR3 region has 16 residues. CDR3 in amino acids: CASSVGLAGAYNEQFF. Written as DNA, the CDR3 is TGTGCCAGCAGCGTCGGACTAGCGGGTGCCTACAATGAGCAGTTCTTC.

This clone was detected only once. This chain links TRBV29-1 with TRBJ1-5, with D unresolved. V shed 7 bases and J shed 7 bases, with 14 bases lying between them. Germline lookup yields CDR1 SQVTM and CDR2 ANQGSEA. This CDR3 has 12 amino acids. The CDR3 here is CSAQSFGQPQHF. As DNA, the CDR3 is TGCAGCGCACAAAGCTTCGGGCAGCCCCAGCATTTT.

The chain uses TRBV5-4 and TRBJ2-4, with 7 bases that match TRBD2. The CDR3 spans 15 residues. Germline CDR1 is SGHNT and CDR2 is YYREEE (reference sequence). Trimming removed 5 bases from V and 3 bases from J; junction bases left unmatched: 8. CDR3 nucleotides: TGTGCCAGCAGTCCCTCTCGGGGGGTCAAAAACATTCAGTACTTC. As protein: CASSPSRGVKNIQYF.

The gene calls are TRBV7-9 and TRBJ1-1; D gene unclear. Trimming left V 7 bases short and J 4 bases short, with 13 bases between. The CDR3 covers 13 residues. Looked up from germline, CDR1 is SEHNR and CDR2 is FQNEAQ (reference sequence). The CDR3 here is CASIRTVGTEAFF. In DNA, the CDR3 is TGTGCCAGCATCCGAACGGTTGGCACTGAAGCTTTCTTT.

To note about this clone: Other DNA variants within this sample encode the same CDR3. The chain uses TRBV12-3 or TRBV12-4 and TRBJ1-2; possible D gene TRBD1, 5 bases. V lost 4 bases and J 6 bases, leaving 12 bases between the germline ends. CDR3 length equals 13 residues. The CDR3 protein is CASSWAGRDGYTF. The CDR3 DNA reads TGTGCCAGCAGTTGGGCGGGGCGGGATGGCTACACCTTC.

The V gene is TRBV7-7, the J gene TRBJ2-2; the D gene is possibly TRBD2 (5 bases). Trimming removed 5 bases from V and 5 bases from J, with 21 bases in between. CDR1 and CDR2 (germline): SSHAT, FNYEAQ (reference sequence). The CDR3 is 17 residues long. The CDR3: CASSQPTRPGGTGELFF. As DNA, the CDR3 is TGTGCCAGCAGCCAACCAACTAGGCCCGGCGGTACCGGGGAGCTGTTTTTT.

The chain carries TRBV12-3 or TRBV12-4 and TRBJ2-2; D is unresolved. V gave up 1 base and J gave up 7 bases, with 7 bases separating them. This CDR3 comprises 13 residues. CDR3 protein: CASSLVTGGELFF. DNA of the CDR3: TGTGCCAGCAGTTTAGTAACTGGCGGGGAGCTGTTTTTT.

The CDR3 loop is CASSIDRERGRANVLTF. The CDR3 coding sequence is TGTGCCAGCAGCATCGACAGGGAAAGGGGGAGGGCCAACGTCCTGACTTTC. The V and J genes are TRBV7-2 and TRBJ2-6, with TRBD1 matching 7 bases. The CDR3 is 17 amino acids. Trimming took 5 bases from V and 5 from J; bases not matched to a gene: 12. Looked up from germline, CDR1 is SGHTA and CDR2 is FQGNSA.

This clone was seen a handful of times. This chain uses TRBV19 with TRBJ1-1, with D maybe TRBD1 (5 bases). Trimming left V 3 bases short and J 3 bases short, with 8 bases between. In germline, CDR1 is LNHDA, CDR2 SQIVND (reference sequence). The CDR3 runs 13 residues. The CDR3 loop is CASSMGHYTEAFF. The CDR3 DNA reads as TGTGCCAGTAGTATGGGGCACTACACTGAAGCTTTCTTT.

The chain carries TRBV12-5 and TRBJ2-3; weak D call: TRBD1 (6 bases). CDR1 and CDR2 from the germline V gene are LGHNT and FRNRAP. The CDR3 runs 15 residues. Trimming shortened V by 3 bases and J by 0 bases, and 10 bases separated the two germline ends. This chain's CDR3 is CASGFGDRSTDTQYF. The CDR3 DNA reads TGTGCTAGTGGTTTCGGTGACAGGAGCACAGATACGCAGTATTTT.

The J gene is TRBJ1-5, the V gene TRBV14; maybe TRBD1 (5 bases). V was pared by 4 bases and J by 9 bases, with 10 bases between. Germline CDR1 and CDR2: SGHDN and FVKESK. This CDR3 has 12 residues. The chain's CDR3 is CASSRPGGPQHF. The CDR3 nucleotides are TGTGCCAGCAGCCGTCCCGGGGGGCCCCAGCATTTT.

The chain recombines TRBV7-9 with TRBJ1-5; 9 nucleotides align to TRBD1. Germline trimming cut 5 bases from V and 0 bases from J; bases unmatched to any gene: 5. CDR3 size: 16 residues. Germline values: CDR1 SEHNR, CDR2 FQNEAQ (reference sequence). The CDR3 is CASSTGTGPSNQPQHF. CDR3 nucleotides: TGTGCCAGCAGCACAGGGACAGGGCCTAGCAATCAGCCCCAGCATTTT.

The rearrangement joins TRBV9 to TRBJ2-3; unclear D gene. Trimming stripped 3 bases from V and 4 bases from J, with 3 bases between. There are 11 residues in the CDR3. CDR1 and CDR2 from the germline V gene are SGDLS and YYNGEE. In DNA, the CDR3 is TGTGCCAGCAGCGGGCCAGATACGCAGTATTTT. As protein: CASSGPDTQYF.

J is TRBJ1-2 and V is TRBV11-2; 8 nucleotides match TRBD1. V shed 2 bases, J shed 1 base, and the junction held 6 bases outside the gene matches. This CDR3 has 16 residues. Germline V gene sequence: CDR1 SGHAT, CDR2 FQNNGV. In DNA, the CDR3 is TGTGCCAGCAGCTTATGGGGGACAGGAGGTAACTATGGCTACACCTTC. Translating gives CASSLWGTGGNYGYTF.

The V and J genes are TRBV2 and TRBJ1-2, with 8 bases identical to TRBD1. The CDR3 sequence is 13 residues long. Germline CDR1 reads SNHLY; CDR2 reads FYNNEI. The trim removed 4 bases at V and 3 bases at J, leaving 1 base unmatched. The CDR3 is CASSGGQDYGYTF. Here the CDR3 DNA reads TGTGCCAGCAGTGGGGGACAGGACTATGGCTACACCTTC.

This chain uses TRBV10-3 with TRBJ2-7, with TRBD1 matching 9 bases. The CDR3 sequence is 13 residues long. J lost 3 bases, V lost 8 bases, and 5 bases had no gene match. Germline V gene data show CDR1 as ENHRY and CDR2 as SYGVKD. DNA of the CDR3: TGTGCCATCGGCGAGACAGGGGGCTACGAGCAGTACTTC. It yields the protein CAIGETGGYEQYF.